The 32 T cell receptor beta chains below were found in one sample sequenced in a study of T-cell reconstitution after alpha-beta-depleted transplantation in children. Preparation of the TCRbeta library involved a method that used unique molecular identifiers. TCRdb redid the calling of the PCR reads with MiXCR, one entry per CDR3 protein. The table shows about 6,000 distinct CDR3 sequences, with more than 15% occurring only once. The input for sequencing was PBMCs, mostly from graft donor cells, taken 60 days after TCRalphabeta/CD19-depleted stem cell transplant. Every receptor here comes from a male patient aged 10-17 years who had a stem cell transplant for acute myeloid leukemia, so the T cells may come from the graft donor.

DNA of the CDR3: TGCGCCAGCAGCTTGGACCCATGGGCAAATAGCAATCAGCCCCAGCATTTT. Its protein is CASSLDPWANSNQPQHF. This chain uses TRBV5-1 with TRBJ1-5; D not resolved. Germline CDR1 is SGHRS and CDR2 is YFSETQ. Trimming stripped 0 bases from V and 0 bases from J, with 13 bases between. This CDR3 comprises 17 residues.

About this clonotype: This may be a read error: a much more frequent sequence differs by one nucleotide. The rearrangement links TRBV5-6 to TRBJ2-7; 9 nucleotides agree with TRBD2. CDR1 is SGHDT and CDR2 is YYEEEE in the germline V gene. This CDR3 has 16 amino acids. V dropped 0 bases and J dropped 5; count of bases not matched to a gene: 9. CDR3 coding DNA: TGTGCCAGCAGCTTGGATCGCGGGAGGGCCACCAACGAGCAGTACTTC. Residues: CASSLDRGRATNEQYF.

This clonotype was found a few times. This chain joins TRBV27 and TRBJ1-2; 9 nucleotides agree with TRBD1. Germline loops: CDR1 MNHEY, CDR2 SMNVEV (reference sequence). This CDR3 comprises 14 residues. Trimming took 3 bases from V and 6 from J; bases not matched to a gene: 5. For the CDR3, the DNA is TGTGCCAGCAGTTTCCCCGGGACAGGGCATGGCTACACCTTC. This sequence encodes CASSFPGTGHGYTF.

By frequency in the sample, this clonotype is medium-sized (0.01 to 0.1%). The chain carries TRBV27 and TRBJ2-3, with 10 bases that match TRBD2. Germline V gene data show CDR1 as MNHEY and CDR2 as SMNVEV (reference sequence). The CDR3 runs to 16 residues. V lost 5 bases to trimming and J lost 4 bases; unmatched junction nucleotides: 9. CDR3 region: CASSRSASGSSDTQYF. The CDR3 DNA is TGTGCCAGCAGTCGTTCAGCTAGCGGGAGTTCAGATACGCAGTATTTT.

This clonotype was seen a handful of times. CDR3 sequence (DNA): TGTGCCAGCGGATCGAGGGTCGACAATGAGCAGTTCTTC. This translates into CASGSRVDNEQFF. V gene TRBV6-2 or TRBV6-3 combines with J gene TRBJ2-1; TRBD2 is a possible D gene (5 bases). Germline CDR1 and CDR2: MNHEY and SVGEGT. The CDR3 contains 13 residues. V was pared by 8 bases and J by 5 bases, with 13 bases between.

This clonotype was detected a few times. The chain recombines TRBV28 with TRBJ2-7, with a tentative D call TRBD2 (6 bases). Trimming pared 3 bases from V and 3 bases from J, leaving 15 bases between. This CDR3 is 15 amino acids long. The germline V gene has CDR1 MDHEN and CDR2 SYDVKM. CDR3 loop: CASSLRGTGSYEQYF. CDR3 nucleotides: TGTGCCAGCAGTTTGCGGGGAACGGGGAGCTACGAGCAGTACTTC.

The chain is built from TRBV20-1 and TRBJ2-4; 14 nucleotides agree with TRBD2. Germline V gives CDR1 DFQATT, CDR2 SNEGSKA (reference sequence). Trimming removed 6 bases from V and 1 base from J; junction bases left unmatched: 11. The CDR3 is 18 residues long. The CDR3 here is CSARQRLAGGQAKNIQYF. Here the CDR3 DNA reads TGCAGTGCACGACAGCGACTAGCGGGAGGGCAGGCCAAAAACATTCAGTACTTC.

This clonotype occurred a few times. This sequence joins TRBV6-2 or TRBV6-3 and TRBJ1-2; D unresolved. This CDR3 is 12 amino acids long. Trimming took off 8 bases at V and 6 bases at J, with 13 bases between the two ends. Germline-derived CDR1 and CDR2 are MNHEY and SVGEGT. In DNA form, the CDR3 reads TGTGCCAGCTCACTAATCGGAAATGGCTACACCTTC. This sequence encodes CASSLIGNGYTF.

This clonotype is deemed medium-sized. V is TRBV6-4 and J is TRBJ2-3; 9 positions match TRBD2. Unmatched junction bases numbered 13, after V lost 8 bases and J lost 4 bases. The CDR3 totals 16 residues. Per germline, CDR1 MRHNA and CDR2 SNTAGT. CDR3 nucleotides: TGTGCCAGCGGATGGATAGCGGGAGAGGGACCAGATACGCAGTATTTT. Encoded protein: CASGWIAGEGPDTQYF.

This chain links TRBV7-8 with TRBJ2-1; 9 bases are shared with TRBD1. This CDR3 has 14 residues. The germline V gene has CDR1 SGHVS and CDR2 FQNEAQ. V trimming: 3 bases; J trimming: 7 bases; junction bases outside the gene matches: 4. CDR3 amino acids: CASSFTTGGNEQFF. The CDR3 region has the DNA TGTGCCAGCAGCTTCACGACAGGGGGGAATGAGCAGTTCTTC.

This clonotype is deemed medium-sized (0.01 to 0.1%). The chain couples TRBV7-2 to TRBJ2-3, with D unclear. CDR1 and CDR2 (germline): SGHTA, FQGNSA. The CDR3 is 12 residues long. V lost 3 bases and J lost 0, with 1 base in between. The CDR3 nucleotides read TGTGCCAGCAGCTTTAGCACAGATACGCAGTATTTT. It yields the protein CASSFSTDTQYF. The full variable domain, in which reference TRBV7-2 and TRBJ2-3 provide the parts outside the CDR3, is GAGVSQSPSNKVTEKGKDVELRCDPISGHTALYWYRQSLGQGLEFLIYFQGNSAPDKSGLPSDRFSAERTGGSVSTLTIQRTQQEDSAVYLCASSFSTDTQYFGPGTRLTVL.

In its sample, this clonotype is large. The V call is TRBV10-3, the J call TRBJ2-7, with a possible D match to TRBD2 (5 bases). The germline CDR1 and CDR2 sequences are ENHRY and SYGVKD. Trimming cost V 2 bases and J 7 bases, with 15 bases left between them. The CDR3 is 14 residues long. The chain's CDR3 is CAISEVLGDQEQYF. CDR3 coding DNA: TGTGCCATCAGTGAGGTTCTCGGGGATCAGGAGCAGTACTTC.

This clonotype is judged medium-sized (0.01 to 0.1%). The chain combines TRBV6-1 with TRBJ2-7; the match to TRBD2 covers 8 bases. The CDR3 covers 17 residues. CDR1 and CDR2 (germline): MNHNS, SASEGT. The J segment lost 3 bases and the V segment lost 5 bases, leaving 15 bases of the junction unmatched. CDR3 loop: CASSPTPGLGARYEQYF. Here the CDR3 DNA reads TGTGCCAGCAGTCCTACACCGGGACTAGGGGCTCGCTACGAGCAGTACTTC.

The rearrangement joins TRBV9 to TRBJ2-6; no clear D gene. The V end was cut by 6 bases, the J end by 1 base, with 11 bases between. Per germline, CDR1 SGDLS and CDR2 YYNGEE. The length of the CDR3 is 15 residues. The CDR3 loop is CASTTRGSGANVLTF. The CDR3 nucleotides read TGTGCCAGCACCACCCGAGGTTCTGGGGCCAACGTCCTGACTTTC.

The chain joins TRBV6-5 to TRBJ1-4; D is unresolved. The ends were cut back, 2 bases at V and 5 bases at J, with 9 bases in the middle. Germline CDR1 and CDR2: MNHEY and SVGAGI. The CDR3 is made up of 14 amino acids. The CDR3 region has the DNA TGTGCCAGCAGTTACACGGTTCAGAATGAAAAACTGTTTTTT. It yields the protein CASSYTVQNEKLFF.

V is TRBV27 and J is TRBJ2-1; 12 bases match TRBD2. The CDR3 spans 14 residues. V was clipped by 10 bases and J by 7 bases; unmatched bases: 8. The germline gives CDR1 MNHEY, CDR2 SMNVEV (reference sequence). The DNA for the CDR3 is TGTGCCACTGAGACTAGCGGGAGAGGGAATGAGCAGTTCTTC. This gives the protein CATETSGRGNEQFF.

This clonotype has only a few counts. This sequence joins TRBV7-2 and TRBJ1-2; perhaps TRBD1 as D (5 bases). Trimming left V 3 bases short and J 6 bases short, with 17 bases between. This CDR3 region has 15 residues. Germline V gene lookup returns CDR1 SGHTA and CDR2 FQGNSA. The chain's CDR3 is CASSFWGLGVNGYTF. The CDR3 DNA sequence: TGTGCCAGCAGCTTTTGGGGTTTGGGGGTTAATGGCTACACCTTC.

The table lists this clonotype with a few counts. The chain links TRBV24-1 to TRBJ2-1; D may match TRBD1 or TRBD2 (6 bases each). CDR1 is KGHDR, CDR2 SFDVKD, per germline. V lost 4 bases and J lost 4, with 19 bases in between. CDR3 length: 17 amino acids. The CDR3 region is CATSDPGGGRGYNEQFF. The DNA of the CDR3 is TGTGCCACCAGTGACCCCGGGGGCGGCCGGGGTTACAATGAGCAGTTCTTC.

A few counts support this clonotype. The chain employs TRBV7-3 and TRBJ1-1, with TRBD1 as a possible D gene (6 bases). From germline, CDR1 is SGHTA and CDR2 FQGTGA. The CDR3 sequence is 12 residues long. The germline V and J ends were trimmed by 5 bases and 9 bases, with 13 bases remaining between them. The CDR3 region has the DNA TGTGCCAGCAGCCCAGCAGGGGTTCAAGCTTTCTTT. Protein: CASSPAGVQAFF. Looking up the rest from reference TRBV7-3 and TRBJ1-1 gives the full variable domain: GAGVSQTPSNKVTEKGKYVELRCDPISGHTALYWYRQSLGQGPEFLIYFQGTGAADDSGLPNDRFFAVRPEGSVSTLKIQRTERGDSAVYLCASSPAGVQAFFGQGTRLTVV.

The chain carries TRBV10-3 and TRBJ2-7, with D tentatively TRBD1 (6 bases). V was shortened by 2 bases and J by 6 bases, with 14 bases between the two germline ends. This CDR3 spans 14 amino acids. The germline CDR1 and CDR2 sequences are ENHRY and SYGVKD. The CDR3 sequence is CAISEKPGGSEQYF. CDR3 in DNA: TGTGCCATCAGTGAGAAGCCTGGGGGCTCCGAGCAGTACTTC.

This clonotype was found a few times. The chain joins TRBV7-7 to TRBJ2-5, with 7 positions matching TRBD1. There are 13 residues in the CDR3. Per germline, CDR1 SSHAT and CDR2 FNYEAQ (reference sequence). CDR3 nucleotide sequence: TGTGCTAGCTCGAGGGGACAGCAAGAGACCCAGTACTTC. Protein product: CASSRGQQETQYF.

This clonotype has just a few counts. The chain has TRBV7-2 and TRBJ2-7; D possibly corresponds to TRBD1 (6 bases). CDR1 and CDR2 (germline): SGHTA, FQGNSA. V was cut by 2 bases and J by 4 bases, with 12 bases left in between. This CDR3 contains 14 residues. CDR3 coding DNA: TGTGCCAGCAGCTTAAGGGGGTTTGGGTACGAGCAGTACTTC. It encodes CASSLRGFGYEQYF.

The chain carries TRBV12-3 or TRBV12-4 and TRBJ2-1; D call uncertain. Trimming pared 7 bases from V and 9 bases from J, leaving 13 bases between. This CDR3 has 12 amino acids. The CDR3 region has the DNA TGTGCCAGCAACCCCCGTGGCGGTGAGCAGTTCTTC. It codes for CASNPRGGEQFF.

This clonotype has a handful of counts. V gene TRBV28 combines with J gene TRBJ1-5; no reliable D call. CDR3 length: 12 residues. Germline CDR1 and CDR2: MDHEN and SYDVKM. V shed 8 bases and J shed 4 bases, with 9 bases lying between them. The CDR3 reads CASVGGNQPQHF. In nucleotides, the CDR3 is TGTGCCAGCGTGGGAGGAAATCAGCCCCAGCATTTT.

In its sample, this clonotype ranks as medium-sized. The rearrangement links TRBV29-1 to TRBJ2-2; 10 nucleotides agree with TRBD2. This CDR3 is 13 amino acids long. Germline V gene sequence: CDR1 SQVTM, CDR2 ANQGSEA. V dropped 5 bases and J dropped 5; count of bases not matched to a gene: 2. The CDR3 DNA reads TGCAGCGTTCGAGCGGGAGGGACCGGGGAGCTGTTTTTT. Protein: CSVRAGGTGELFF.

This clonotype is judged medium-sized. The rearrangement links TRBV18 to TRBJ2-7; 11 bases fit TRBD2. The CDR3 spans 15 residues. V lost 5 bases to trimming and J lost 2 bases; unmatched junction nucleotides: 5. Per the germline V gene, CDR1 is KGHSH and CDR2 is LQKENI. CDR3 loop: CASSAGLAAPYEQYF. The CDR3 DNA is TGTGCCAGCTCAGCGGGACTAGCGGCCCCCTACGAGCAGTACTTC.

Within the sample, this clonotype is medium-sized. J is TRBJ2-3 and V is TRBV10-1; a possible D gene is TRBD2 (7 bases). The length of the CDR3 is 12 residues. Germline V lookup: CDR1 WNHNN, CDR2 SYGVQD (reference sequence). V shed 7 bases and J shed 8 bases, with 13 bases lying between them. The CDR3 loop reads CASNRGGGTQYF. CDR3 bases: TGCGCCAGCAATAGGGGGGGAGGTACGCAGTATTTT.

To note about this clonotype: One end of the junction does not line up with germline, which may come from a read error. The rearrangement joins TRBV6-5 to TRBJ2-5; 12 nucleotides agree with TRBD2. Germline values: CDR1 MNHEY, CDR2 SVGAGI. This CDR3 has 16 amino acids. The CDR3 region has the DNA TGTGCCAGCAGTTTCGGACTAGCGGGGAGTTTGGAGACCCATTACTTC. Encoded protein: CASSFGLAGSLETHYF.

This rearrangement joins TRBV19 to TRBJ2-4; 10 bases are shared with TRBD2. The trim removed 6 bases at V and 1 base at J, leaving 18 bases unmatched. The germline V gene has CDR1 LNHDA and CDR2 SQIVND (reference sequence). CDR3 length equals 20 residues. CDR3: CASSPRKGLAGEGAKNIQYF. CDR3 DNA: TGTGCCAGTAGCCCCCGAAAAGGGCTAGCGGGAGAAGGCGCCAAAAACATTCAGTACTTC. Drawing the rest from reference TRBV19 and TRBJ2-4, the complete variable domain is DGGITQSPKYLFRKEGQNVTLSCEQNLNHDAMYWYRQDPGQGLRLIYYSQIVNDFQKGDIAEGYSVSREKKESFPLTVTSAQKNPTAFYLCASSPRKGLAGEGAKNIQYFGAGTRLSVL.

The chain employs TRBV5-1 and TRBJ2-7; tentative D call: TRBD1 (5 bases). Germline CDR1 SGHRS, CDR2 YFSETQ. V shed 4 bases and J shed 2 bases, with 10 bases lying between them. The CDR3 runs to 13 residues. The chain's CDR3 is CASSGGQAYEQYF. The CDR3 DNA is TGCGCCAGCAGCGGCGGACAAGCCTACGAGCAGTACTTC.

This clonotype is judged medium-sized. The CDR3 protein is CASSYSMYPGSLIGNVLTF. CDR3 nucleotide sequence: TGTGCCAGCAGTTACTCGATGTATCCCGGATCTCTTATCGGTAACGTCCTGACTTTC. The chain is built from TRBV6-5 and TRBJ2-6; D uncertain. The V and J ends lost 0 bases and 10 bases respectively, with 25 bases between them. The CDR3 has 19 residues. The germline CDR1 and CDR2 sequences are MNHEY and SVGAGI.

The chain combines TRBV28 with TRBJ1-5; the match to TRBD1 covers 10 bases. The CDR3 consists of 15 residues. V trimming: 6 bases; J trimming: 4 bases; junction bases outside the gene matches: 6. CDR1 is MDHEN and CDR2 is SYDVKM in the germline V gene. The CDR3 coding sequence is TGTGCCAGCAGGCTGGACAGGGGGGGTAATCAGCCCCAGCATTTT. Its translation: CASRLDRGGNQPQHF.